The source of this T cell receptor beta chain is a study of T cells in Graves' hyperthyroidism and ophthalmopathy. Broader study findings: A 13 V-J signature model discriminated ophthalmopathy versus stable hyperthyroidism.

V dropped 6 bases and J dropped 6 bases, with 5 bases sitting between them. The CDR3 runs 11 residues. Patients showing uncontrolled infection, other autoimmune disease, pregnancy or lactation were ineligible. The blood sample was taken at first hyperthyroidism diagnosis, before any ophthalmopathy symptoms. Template material for amplifying TCR beta CDR3 regions consisted of RNA transcripts. The HTBI primer set served for first-round RT-PCR of the TCR CDR3. From the multiplex PCR reads, TCRdb called clonotypes with MiXCR, one entry per CDR3 protein. The repertoire holds a few hundred thousand distinct CDR3 sequences, around 15% seen once, with over 25% in the top ten. This clonotype appeared many times. Its antigen is not known.

The chain couples TRBV12-3 or TRBV12-4 to TRBJ1-4; D remains ambiguous. The TCR originated in a woman aged 45 to 65 with Graves' hyperthyroidism that later progressed to Graves' ophthalmopathy. Sequences were obtained from blood. The CDR3 region has the DNA TGTGCCAGCAGAGCATATGAAAAACTGTTTTTT. Protein sequence: CASRAYEKLFF.